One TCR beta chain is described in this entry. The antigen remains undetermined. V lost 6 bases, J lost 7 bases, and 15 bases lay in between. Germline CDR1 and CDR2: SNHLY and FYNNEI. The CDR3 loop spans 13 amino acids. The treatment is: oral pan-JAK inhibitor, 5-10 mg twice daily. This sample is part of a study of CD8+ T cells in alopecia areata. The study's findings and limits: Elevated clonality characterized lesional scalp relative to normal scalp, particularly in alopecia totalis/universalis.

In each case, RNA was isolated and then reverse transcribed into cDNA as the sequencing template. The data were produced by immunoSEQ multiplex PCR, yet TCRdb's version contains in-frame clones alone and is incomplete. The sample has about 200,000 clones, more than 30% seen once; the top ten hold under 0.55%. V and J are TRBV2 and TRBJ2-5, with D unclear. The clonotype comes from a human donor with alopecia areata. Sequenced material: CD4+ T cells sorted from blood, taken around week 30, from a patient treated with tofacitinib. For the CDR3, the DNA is TGTGCCAGCAGGGTCGGTCCGGGCGGGACCCAGTACTTC. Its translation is CASRVGPGGTQYF.